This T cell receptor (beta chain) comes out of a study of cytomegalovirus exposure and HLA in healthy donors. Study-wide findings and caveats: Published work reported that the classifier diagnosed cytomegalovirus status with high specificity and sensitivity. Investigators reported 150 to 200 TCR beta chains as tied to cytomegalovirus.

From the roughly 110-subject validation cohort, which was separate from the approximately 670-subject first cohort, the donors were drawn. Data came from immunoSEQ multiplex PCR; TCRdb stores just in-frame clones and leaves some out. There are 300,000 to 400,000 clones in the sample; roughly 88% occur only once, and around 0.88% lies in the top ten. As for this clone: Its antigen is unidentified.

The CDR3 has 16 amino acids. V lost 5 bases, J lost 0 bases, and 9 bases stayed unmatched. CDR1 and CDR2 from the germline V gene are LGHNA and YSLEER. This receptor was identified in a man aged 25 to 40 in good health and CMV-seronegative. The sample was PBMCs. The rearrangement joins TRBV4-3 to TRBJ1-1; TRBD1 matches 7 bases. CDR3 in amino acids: CASSTYRGLMNTEAFF. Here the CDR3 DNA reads TGCGCCAGCAGCACTTACAGGGGACTCATGAACACTGAAGCTTTCTTT.